The next 14 T cell receptor beta chains were all read from a single sample in a study of cytomegalovirus exposure and HLA in healthy donors. The PCR had 60 Vbeta and 13 Jbeta primers. Data came from immunoSEQ multiplex PCR; TCRdb stores just in-frame clones and leaves some out. The sample yields 150,000 to 200,000 clones, around 68% seen once. The material sequenced was PBMCs. The receptors were sampled from a man in his fifties or sixties in good health and CMV-seronegative.

This clone showed up just a few times. V gene TRBV5-6 combines with J gene TRBJ2-7, with 7 bases identical to TRBD2. There are 17 residues in the CDR3. Germline V gene data show CDR1 as SGHDT and CDR2 as YYEEEE. J gave up 4 bases and V 4 bases, and 17 bases lay outside the gene matches. CDR3 sequence reads: CASSGTGWTSEWYEQYF. CDR3 DNA sequence: TGTGCCAGCAGCGGCACAGGTTGGACTAGTGAGTGGTACGAGCAGTACTTC.

This chain uses TRBV18 with TRBJ2-3; no definite D call. The CDR3 is 13 amino acids. CDR1 is KGHSH, CDR2 LQKENI, per germline. Deletions cut 3 bases from V and 4 bases from J, with 8 bases between. CDR3 in amino acids: CASSPRFADTQYF. The CDR3, as DNA: TGTGCCAGCTCACCGAGGTTCGCAGATACGCAGTATTTT.

This clone appeared a single time. The chain links TRBV14 to TRBJ1-6, with a possible D match to TRBD1 (6 bases). V shed 4 bases and J shed 4 bases, with 11 bases lying between them. The germline V gene has CDR1 SGHDN and CDR2 FVKESK. This CDR3 is built from 15 residues. The CDR3 loop is CASSLQGQYNSPLHF. The CDR3 nucleotides are TGTGCCAGCAGCCTACAGGGCCAGTATAATTCACCCCTCCACTTT.

The rearrangement links TRBV19 to TRBJ1-1, with unresolved D. The CDR3 extends over 15 amino acids. Germline V CDR1 and CDR2: LNHDA, SQIVND (reference sequence). V dropped 5 bases and J dropped 4 bases, with 17 bases sitting between them. The chain's CDR3 is CASSPSKTIGTEAFF. Here the CDR3 DNA reads TGTGCCAGTAGTCCAAGCAAAACGATCGGCACTGAAGCTTTCTTT.

This clone has more than one count but fewer than ten. The V call is TRBV11-2, the J call TRBJ1-4, with a weak D call TRBD1 (6 bases). The CDR3 loop spans 15 amino acids. V was trimmed by 0 bases and J by 3 bases, leaving 8 bases between them. Germline V CDR1 and CDR2: SGHAT, FQNNGV. CDR3 amino acids: CASSLDRGANEKLFF. CDR3 DNA: TGTGCCAGCAGCTTAGACAGGGGAGCTAATGAAAAACTGTTTTTT.

This clone appeared a single time. The chain recombines TRBV5-1 with TRBJ2-7, with TRBD2 identical over 9 bases. CDR1 SGHRS and CDR2 YFSETQ come from the germline V gene. The CDR3 sequence is 14 residues long. V lost 3 bases and J lost 2; bases outside the gene matches: 3. CDR3 nucleotides: TGCGCCAGCAGCTCAGCGGGGGGAACCTACGAGCAGTACTTC. This encodes CASSSAGGTYEQYF.

The rearrangement links TRBV28 to TRBJ2-3, with 9 nucleotides matching TRBD1. The CDR3 loop spans 17 amino acids. Germline V CDR1 and CDR2: MDHEN, SYDVKM. With 3 bases clipped from V and 1 base from J, the junction kept 8 bases outside the gene matches. CDR3 region: CASSFGDRAVGTDTQYF. The CDR3 DNA reads TGTGCCAGCAGTTTCGGGGACAGGGCGGTTGGCACAGATACGCAGTATTTT.

The chain combines TRBV6-6 with TRBJ2-3; 7 nucleotides agree with TRBD2. The germline V gene encodes CDR1 MNHNY and CDR2 SVGAGI (reference sequence). J lost 7 bases, V lost 5 bases, and 3 bases had no gene match. The CDR3 covers 12 residues. The CDR3 region has the DNA TGTGCCAGCAGTCAAGCGGGGAATACGCAGTATTTT. Translation gives CASSQAGNTQYF.

The genes are TRBV7-9 and TRBJ1-4; 8 nucleotides agree with TRBD1. Germline trimming cut 5 bases from V and 5 bases from J; bases unmatched to any gene: 7. Germline assignment: CDR1 SEHNR and CDR2 FQNEAQ (reference sequence). The CDR3 runs 15 residues. CDR3 coding DNA: TGTGCCAGCAGCCCCTCGACAGGGGCCAATGAAAAACTGTTTTTT. Its translation: CASSPSTGANEKLFF.

The chain employs TRBV11-2 and TRBJ1-2, with D perhaps TRBD1 (6 bases). V lost 8 bases and J lost 8, with 18 bases in between. This CDR3 region has 13 residues. The germline CDR1 and CDR2 sequences are SGHAT and FQNNGV. The CDR3 DNA reads TGTGCCAGCTTAGTGGCAGGGACAAGGGGCTACACCTTC. Amino acids: CASLVAGTRGYTF.

V usage is TRBV6-6 and J usage is TRBJ1-5; 8 bases map to TRBD1. Per germline, CDR1 MNHNY and CDR2 SVGAGI (reference sequence). V gave up 0 bases and J gave up 3 bases; unmatched junction bases: 4. The length of the CDR3 is 16 residues. In nucleotides, the CDR3 is TGTGCCAGCAGTTACTCGAGACAGGGGTTCAATCAGCCCCAGCATTTT. Its translation: CASSYSRQGFNQPQHF.

The sample holds a few counts of this clone. The gene calls are TRBV4-1 and TRBJ2-1; D not resolved. From germline, CDR1 is MGHRA and CDR2 YSYEKL. Trimming left V 7 bases short and J 4 bases short, with 17 bases between. This CDR3 has 15 amino acids. CDR3 amino acids: CASTLKLELYNEQFF. The CDR3 nucleotides are TGCGCCAGCACCCTGAAGTTAGAGCTGTACAATGAGCAGTTCTTC.

This clone was seen once. This rearrangement joins TRBV7-6 to TRBJ2-2, with D uncertain. Between the trimmed V and J ends, which lost 5 bases and 1 base, there was a span of 14 bases. Per the germline V gene, CDR1 is SGHVS and CDR2 is FNYEAQ. The length of the CDR3 is 16 residues. In DNA, the CDR3 is TGTGCCAGCAGCCTTCAGGTGGCAGAGAACACCGGGGAGCTGTTTTTT. As protein: CASSLQVAENTGELFF.

The genes are TRBV5-4 and TRBJ1-6; 7 positions match TRBD1. Germline V CDR1 and CDR2: SGHNT, YYREEE (reference sequence). The CDR3 extends over 13 amino acids. Trimming removed 4 bases from V and 6 bases from J; junction bases left unmatched: 1. The CDR3 reads CASSTGVNSPLHF. For the CDR3, the DNA is TGTGCCAGCAGCACAGGGGTTAATTCACCCCTCCACTTT.